The 28 T cell receptor beta chains reported below all come from one sample, sequenced in a study of shared clonotypes between healthy human individuals. The table came from immunoSEQ multiplex PCR; TCRdb's copy has only in-frame clones and leaves some out. The data show about 820,000 clones, 85% to 95% seen once. Naive CD8 cells were CD45RO-negative, positively selected for CCR7, excluding terminally differentiated effector memory CD45RA+ cells. The specimen was naive CD8+ T cells sorted from blood. These receptors originate from a young man in good health.

This chain connects TRBV28 to TRBJ2-5; D may be TRBD1 (6 bases). This CDR3 contains 17 residues. Trimming left V 4 bases short and J 0 bases short, with 18 bases between. Germline V lookup: CDR1 MDHEN, CDR2 SYDVKM. CDR3 amino acids: CASSYIQGIGDQETQYF. The DNA for the CDR3 is TGTGCCAGCAGTTACATTCAGGGGATAGGGGACCAAGAGACCCAGTACTTC.

The gene calls are TRBV19 and TRBJ2-5, with 16 bases aligning to TRBD2. CDR3 size: 17 residues. The germline CDR1 and CDR2 sequences are LNHDA and SQIVND (reference sequence). The ends lost 5 bases at V and 5 bases at J; junction bases unmatched: 8. The CDR3 loop is CASSAGLAGGTTETQYF. The CDR3 DNA sequence: TGTGCCAGTAGTGCGGGACTAGCGGGAGGGACGACGGAGACCCAGTACTTC.

This clone is a singleton in its sample. The chain joins TRBV7-9 to TRBJ1-1; no firm D call. The CDR3 sequence is 13 residues long. Germline V lookup: CDR1 SEHNR, CDR2 FQNEAQ (reference sequence). V lost 1 base and J 8 bases, leaving 11 bases between the germline ends. CDR3 nucleotide sequence: TGTGCCAGCAGCTTAGAGGTAGGAGAGGAAGCTTTCTTT. It translates to CASSLEVGEEAFF.

The chain joins TRBV4-1 to TRBJ2-3; 7 bases line up with TRBD2. The CDR3 covers 16 residues. V lost 0 bases, J lost 8 bases, and 11 bases stayed unmatched. Germline CDR1 and CDR2: MGHRA and YSYEKL. The CDR3 reads CASSQEGLADGSTQYF. The CDR3 DNA follows: TGCGCCAGCAGCCAAGAAGGGCTAGCGGATGGTAGTACGCAGTATTTT.

The chain carries TRBV28 and TRBJ2-7, with 7 bases that match TRBD2. CDR1 and CDR2 (germline): MDHEN, SYDVKM. Unmatched junction bases numbered 11, after V lost 9 bases and J lost 3 bases. CDR3 length: 14 residues. The CDR3 region is CASTSGLGYYEQYF. For the CDR3, the DNA is TGTGCCAGTACTTCCGGACTAGGCTACTACGAGCAGTACTTC.

The J gene is TRBJ2-1, the V gene TRBV4-3; tentatively, D is TRBD1 or TRBD2 (5 bases each). The CDR3 is 16 residues long. V lost 0 bases and J 3 bases, leaving 12 bases between the germline ends. Germline V lookup: CDR1 LGHNA, CDR2 YSLEER. CDR3 sequence reads: CASSQEAGAIYNEQFF. In nucleotides, the CDR3 is TGCGCCAGCAGCCAAGAAGCCGGGGCCATCTACAATGAGCAGTTCTTC.

The chain combines TRBV6-5 with TRBJ2-1; D gene unclear. The CDR3 runs to 14 residues. V dropped 5 bases and J dropped 5 bases, with 13 bases sitting between them. The germline V gene encodes CDR1 MNHEY and CDR2 SVGAGI. Here the CDR3 reads CASSPRTKHNEQFF. DNA for the CDR3: TGTGCCAGCAGTCCGAGGACCAAACACAATGAGCAGTTCTTC.

The chain employs TRBV7-2 and TRBJ2-7; TRBD2 might be the D (5 bases). The CDR3 is 16 amino acids. Germline V lookup: CDR1 SGHTA, CDR2 FQGNSA. V was cut by 5 bases and J by 0 bases, with 17 bases left in between. Written as DNA, the CDR3 is TGTGCCAGCAGCCCTTTTAGCGAACTCGGCTCCTACGAGCAGTACTTC. Residues: CASSPFSELGSYEQYF.

This clone showed up just a few times. The chain joins TRBV6-5 to TRBJ1-2, with 7 bases lining up with TRBD1. The V segment lost 2 bases and the J segment 8 bases; nucleotides outside the gene matches: 5. The CDR3 is 13 residues long. Germline V gives CDR1 MNHEY, CDR2 SVGAGI. The CDR3 region has the DNA TGTGCCAGCAGTTACGTAACAGGGGAAGGCTACACCTTC. Protein sequence: CASSYVTGEGYTF.

The CDR3 here is CATSIQRSGNEQFF. In DNA, the CDR3 is TGTGCCACCAGCATTCAGCGATCGGGTAATGAGCAGTTCTTC. The chain links TRBV15 to TRBJ2-1; D is unresolved. Trimming shortened V by 4 bases and J by 7 bases, and 14 bases separated the two germline ends. Germline V lookup: CDR1 LNHNV, CDR2 YYDKDF (reference sequence). The CDR3 has 14 residues.

Points on this clone: The identical CDR3 is also encoded by other nucleotide sequences in the sample. This chain uses TRBV6-1 with TRBJ2-1; D gene unclear. Trimming stripped 2 bases from V and 4 bases from J, with 6 bases between. Germline V CDR1 and CDR2: MNHNS, SASEGT. The CDR3 is 13 residues long. The CDR3 DNA follows: TGTGCCAGCAGTGAATCCTCATACAATGAGCAGTTCTTC. It encodes CASSESSYNEQFF.

This rearrangement joins TRBV7-9 to TRBJ2-7; TRBD1 matches at 7 bases. Germline CDR1 SEHNR, CDR2 FQNEAQ (reference sequence). The CDR3 is 15 amino acids. V was clipped by 1 base and J by 3 bases; unmatched bases: 6. This CDR3 is CASSLGQGMIYEQYF. The CDR3, as DNA: TGTGCCAGCAGCTTAGGACAGGGTATGATCTACGAGCAGTACTTC.

Points on this clone: This specimen includes other DNA sequences encoding the same CDR3. This chain uses TRBV9 with TRBJ2-5; D might be TRBD2 (5 bases). The germline V gene encodes CDR1 SGDLS and CDR2 YYNGEE. There are 13 residues in the CDR3. V was cut by 0 bases and J by 5 bases, with 8 bases left in between. CDR3 sequence (DNA): TGTGCCAGCAGCGTAGTTCCGGGGGAGACCCAGTACTTC. Its translation: CASSVVPGETQYF.

The chain links TRBV27 to TRBJ1-5; D is undetermined. CDR1 and CDR2 (germline): MNHEY, SMNVEV (reference sequence). V lost 0 bases, J lost 0 bases, and 12 bases lay in between. The CDR3 has 17 amino acids. The CDR3 loop reads CASSLSGVKNSNQPQHF. The CDR3 region has the DNA TGTGCCAGCAGTTTATCGGGCGTTAAGAATAGCAATCAGCCCCAGCATTTT.

This clone appeared once. In DNA form, the CDR3 reads TGTGCCAGCAGCGGGGGGACAGGGGCCAATCAGCCCCAGCATTTT. This gives the protein CASSGGTGANQPQHF. The rearrangement uses TRBV9 and TRBJ1-5; 10 nucleotides match TRBD1. This CDR3 is 15 amino acids long. Losses at the gene ends were 3 bases for V and 3 bases for J; bases not matched to a gene: 3. CDR1 is SGDLS and CDR2 is YYNGEE in the germline V gene. Complete variable domain (other parts from reference TRBV9 and TRBJ1-5): DSGVTQTPKHLITATGQRVTLRCSPRSGDLSVYWYQQSLDQGLQFLIQYYNGEERAKGNILERFSAQQFPDLHSELNLSSLELGDSALYFCASSGGTGANQPQHFGDGTRLSIL.

The rearrangement links TRBV7-8 to TRBJ2-7; D not certain. V was shortened by 1 base and J by 2 bases, with 9 bases between the two germline ends. Germline-derived CDR1 and CDR2 are SGHVS and FQNEAQ. This CDR3 has 14 amino acids. The CDR3 nucleotides read TGTGCCAGCAGCTTAGAGGACCATACCTACGAGCAGTACTTC. This encodes CASSLEDHTYEQYF. Supplemented by reference TRBV7-8 and TRBJ2-7, the full variable domain reads GAGVSQSPRYKVAKRGQDVALRCDPISGHVSLFWYQQALGQGPEFLTYFQNEAQLDKSGLPSDRFFAERPEGSVSTLKIQRTQQEDSAVYLCASSLEDHTYEQYFGPGTRLTVT.

This clone was found once. This sequence joins TRBV27 and TRBJ2-7; 9 bases map to TRBD2. The CDR3 runs 15 residues. V gave up 5 bases and J gave up 6 bases; unmatched junction bases: 11. Germline V lookup: CDR1 MNHEY, CDR2 SMNVEV (reference sequence). The CDR3 region has the DNA TGTGCCAGCAGTCCCACGGGCGGGAGGGCCGTCGAGCAGTACTTC. Its protein is CASSPTGGRAVEQYF.

The chain has TRBV14 and TRBJ2-1; possible D gene TRBD1, 6 bases. In germline, CDR1 is SGHDN, CDR2 FVKESK. V was clipped by 1 base and J by 5 bases, with 12 bases between them. The CDR3 spans 15 residues. The CDR3 nucleotides read TGTGCCAGCAGCCAAGTAGACAGGACACACAATGAGCAGTTCTTC. Translation gives CASSQVDRTHNEQFF.

The V gene is TRBV5-4, the J gene TRBJ2-7; D is perhaps TRBD1 (6 bases). Trimming took 0 bases from V and 6 from J, leaving 16 bases between them. The CDR3 contains 15 residues. CDR1 and CDR2 (germline): SGHNT, YYREEE (reference sequence). CDR3 amino acids: CASSLVPGEGREQYF. In DNA form, the CDR3 reads TGTGCCAGCAGCTTGGTTCCAGGGGAAGGCCGCGAGCAGTACTTC.

This chain connects TRBV4-3 to TRBJ2-7; the D gene is possibly TRBD1 (5 bases). The CDR3 runs to 15 residues. V dropped 0 bases and J dropped 2 bases, with 11 bases sitting between them. Germline lookup yields CDR1 LGHNA and CDR2 YSLEER. In DNA, the CDR3 is TGCGCCAGCAGCCAAGATTGGGGCAGCACCTACGAGCAGTACTTC. Its protein is CASSQDWGSTYEQYF.

This rearrangement joins TRBV10-1 to TRBJ2-7, with TRBD1 matching 9 bases. V trimming: 3 bases; J trimming: 6 bases; junction bases outside the gene matches: 9. Germline CDR1 and CDR2: WNHNN and SYGVQD (reference sequence). This CDR3 spans 15 amino acids. Written as DNA, the CDR3 is TGCGCCAGCAGTGACAGGACAGGGGTAATTAGCGAGCAGTACTTC. As protein: CASSDRTGVISEQYF.

The rearrangement links TRBV29-1 to TRBJ2-7; 7 bases are a match to TRBD1. Germline V gene sequence: CDR1 SQVTM, CDR2 ANQGSEA. V lost 6 bases to trimming and J lost 1 base; unmatched junction nucleotides: 12. This CDR3 region has 15 residues. The CDR3, as DNA: TGCAGCGTGGGGTGGGGGACAGAGTTTTCCTACGAGCAGTACTTC. Translating it yields CSVGWGTEFSYEQYF.

This clone was picked up one time. This sequence joins TRBV11-2 and TRBJ2-1; 11 bases map to TRBD1. J lost 13 bases, V lost 0 bases, and 14 bases had no gene match. The CDR3 contains 17 residues. Looked up from germline, CDR1 is SGHAT and CDR2 is FQNNGV. The CDR3 is CASSLDRLWERTGGQFF. DNA for the CDR3: TGTGCCAGCAGCTTAGATCGGCTCTGGGAGAGGACAGGGGGCCAGTTCTTC.

The chain carries TRBV9 and TRBJ2-7, with D maybe TRBD1 (7 bases). Germline-derived CDR1 and CDR2 are SGDLS and YYNGEE. Trimming took 3 bases from V and 1 from J, leaving 11 bases between them. The CDR3 has 14 amino acids. For the CDR3, the DNA is TGTGCCAGCAGCGCGGGGGACAGATCCTACGAGCAGTACTTC. This codes for CASSAGDRSYEQYF.

The CDR3 here is CASSQDRKGGYLDTDTQYF. CDR3 bases: TGTGCCAGCAGCCAAGATCGGAAAGGGGGCTATTTAGACACAGATACGCAGTATTTT. J is TRBJ2-3 and V is TRBV14; 7 bases align to TRBD1. This CDR3 contains 19 residues. Losses at the gene ends were 0 bases for V and 2 bases for J; bases not matched to a gene: 14. Germline V lookup: CDR1 SGHDN, CDR2 FVKESK. The whole variable domain, filled in from reference TRBV14 and TRBJ2-3, reads EAGVTQFPSHSVIEKGQTVTLRCDPISGHDNLYWYRRVMGKEIKFLLHFVKESKQDESGMPNNRFLAERTGGTYSTLKVQPAELEDSGVYFCASSQDRKGGYLDTDTQYFGPGTRLTVL.

The chain recombines TRBV15 with TRBJ2-5; either TRBD1 or TRBD2 may fit D (5 bases each). Germline CDR1 LNHNV, CDR2 YYDKDF (reference sequence). This CDR3 has 18 residues. Between the trimmed V and J ends, which lost 0 bases and 3 bases, there was a span of 20 bases. Here the CDR3 DNA reads TGTGCCACCAGCAGAGATCCGTCATTTACGGGGCGTGAAGAGACCCAGTACTTC. Translation gives CATSRDPSFTGREETQYF.

The chain links TRBV6-5 to TRBJ1-5; D gene uncertain. CDR1 is MNHEY, CDR2 SVGAGI, per germline. This CDR3 has 14 amino acids. Trimming removed 4 bases from V and 1 base from J, with 8 bases in between. The CDR3 here is CASSFAASNQPQHF. CDR3 DNA: TGTGCCAGCAGTTTTGCAGCCAGCAATCAGCCCCAGCATTTT.

V and J are TRBV11-2 and TRBJ2-5; 7 nucleotides match TRBD1. The CDR3 runs to 12 residues. Germline loops: CDR1 SGHAT, CDR2 FQNNGV. Trimming removed 8 bases from V and 3 bases from J; junction bases left unmatched: 3. The CDR3 is CASGTGEETQYF. The CDR3 DNA reads as TGTGCCAGCGGAACAGGGGAAGAGACCCAGTACTTC.